This TCR beta chain is drawn from a study of OX40 agonist ivuxolimab in advanced cancers. Across the whole study: With a range of roughly 20 to 85, age averaged about 59 years, and nearly 85% were male. Three patients, one with hepatocellular carcinoma and two with cutaneous melanoma, achieved partial responses. Study findings and constraints: Compared with CD4+, CD8+ T cells on average had more expanded clones.

With regard to this clone: Its antigen remains unknown.

Germline loops: CDR1 KGHSH, CDR2 LQKENI. The CDR3 extends over 16 amino acids. Trimming took 6 bases from V and 4 from J, leaving 21 bases between them. Produced via immunoSEQ multiplex PCR; TCRdb's table is partial and in-frame only. This table holds approximately 98,000 clones, around 93% found once. The chain carries TRBV18 and TRBJ1-1; the D gene is possibly TRBD1 (6 bases). The sequence derives from an adult with an advanced solid tumor such as melanoma, head and neck, liver or kidney cancer. The material sequenced was CD4+ or CD8+ T cells sorted from blood, taken in a trial of the OX40 agonist ivuxolimab. The CDR3 is CASSQTYYREGTEAFF. CDR3 nucleotides: TGTGCCAGCTCTCAAACCTATTACAGGGAGGGCACTGAAGCTTTCTTT.